These 18 T cell receptor beta chains were all obtained from the same sample, sequenced in a study of T-cell reconstitution after alpha-beta-depleted transplantation in children. Construction of the TCRbeta library involved unique molecular identifiers. MiXCR, run by TCRdb on the PCR reads, gives a single entry per CDR3 protein. The sample lists hundreds of thousands of distinct CDR3 sequences, about 17% occurring once. The source was PBMCs, mostly from graft donor cells, collected 360 days after TCRalphabeta/CD19-depleted stem cell transplant. Receptors were obtained from a boy younger than two who had a stem cell transplant for Wiskott-Aldrich syndrome, so the T cells may come from the graft donor.

This clonotype appeared many times. The chain joins TRBV6-5 to TRBJ2-1; TRBD1 agrees at 8 bases. The CDR3 sequence is 16 residues long. After removal of 6 bases from V and 0 bases from J, the junction contained 7 bases not matched to a gene. Germline V lookup: CDR1 MNHEY, CDR2 SVGAGI. CDR3 protein: CASRPRTGSSYNEQFF. CDR3 DNA: TGTGCCAGCAGACCTCGGACAGGGAGCTCCTACAATGAGCAGTTCTTC.

This rearrangement joins TRBV6-5 to TRBJ1-4, with 9 nucleotides matching TRBD1. This CDR3 is built from 15 residues. The junction had 1 base not matched to a gene; V was cut back by 0 bases and J by 5 bases. The germline CDR1 and CDR2 sequences are MNHEY and SVGAGI. The CDR3 region has the DNA TGTGCCAGCAGTTACTCGGGACAGGGAAATGAAAAACTGTTTTTT. It encodes CASSYSGQGNEKLFF.

This clonotype has a handful of counts. This chain connects TRBV12-3 or TRBV12-4 to TRBJ2-1; a possible D gene is TRBD1 (6 bases). The length of the CDR3 is 14 residues. Between the trimmed V and J ends, which lost 2 bases and 8 bases, there was a span of 13 bases. CDR3 loop: CASSLRSDSDEQFF. The CDR3 bases are TGTGCCAGCAGTTTACGTTCGGACAGCGATGAGCAGTTCTTC.

V is TRBV20-1 and J is TRBJ2-3; TRBD1 matches 7 bases. The germline V gene encodes CDR1 DFQATT and CDR2 SNEGSKA (reference sequence). This CDR3 contains 19 residues. V lost 0 bases, J lost 8 bases, and 23 bases stayed unmatched. The CDR3: CSARDSGRLLGGRSGTQYF. The CDR3 DNA sequence: TGCAGTGCTAGAGATTCTGGCCGTCTACTAGGGGGCAGGTCGGGTACGCAGTATTTT.

The chain carries TRBV11-1 and TRBJ1-2; no reliable D call. With 5 bases removed from V and 2 bases from J, the gap between germline ends came to 9 bases. The CDR3 totals 13 residues. Germline-derived CDR1 and CDR2 are SGHAT and FQDESV (reference sequence). The CDR3 loop reads CASSAGLNYGYTF. CDR3 bases: TGTGCCAGCAGCGCCGGACTGAACTATGGCTACACCTTC.

The chain combines TRBV24-1 with TRBJ2-3, with 7 bases identical to TRBD1. The CDR3 totals 15 residues. Germline values: CDR1 KGHDR, CDR2 SFDVKD. Germline trimming cut 5 bases from V and 4 bases from J; bases unmatched to any gene: 8. CDR3: CATSGPGQAPDTQYF. The CDR3 nucleotides are TGTGCCACCAGTGGCCCAGGACAGGCCCCAGATACGCAGTATTTT.

This clonotype was picked up a small number of times. V and J are TRBV12-3 or TRBV12-4 and TRBJ2-5; D is undetermined. This CDR3 has 14 residues. Trimming took off 6 bases at V and 2 bases at J, with 13 bases between the two ends. This CDR3 reads CASSLGPYQETQYF. The CDR3 DNA reads TGTGCCAGCAGCCTGGGCCCTTATCAAGAGACCCAGTACTTC.

This clonotype was picked up a small number of times. The genes are TRBV29-1 and TRBJ1-2; D ambiguous. The CDR3 loop spans 11 amino acids. V was cut by 6 bases and J by 6 bases, with 11 bases left in between. The germline CDR1 and CDR2 sequences are SQVTM and ANQGSEA. The CDR3 DNA reads as TGCAGCGTCGGACGGGAGAATGGCTACACCTTC. Protein product: CSVGRENGYTF.

In this sample, this clonotype turned up many times. This chain uses TRBV20-1 with TRBJ2-1; 9 nucleotides match TRBD2. Losses at the gene ends were 4 bases for V and 3 bases for J; bases not matched to a gene: 7. In germline, CDR1 is DFQATT, CDR2 SNEGSKA (reference sequence). The CDR3 runs 15 residues. The CDR3 sequence is CSATRLAGHYNEQFF. DNA of the CDR3: TGCAGTGCTACCCGCCTAGCGGGACACTACAATGAGCAGTTCTTC.

The chain carries TRBV6-2 or TRBV6-3 and TRBJ2-1; 14 nucleotides agree with TRBD2. V shed 6 bases, J shed 8 bases, and the junction held 12 bases outside the gene matches. The CDR3 runs 17 residues. Germline CDR1 reads MNHEY; CDR2 reads SVGEGT. The chain's CDR3 is CASSLSTSGRASDEQFF. The CDR3 DNA is TGTGCCAGCAGCCTCTCGACTAGCGGGAGGGCCTCGGATGAGCAGTTCTTC.

Many counts were recorded for this clonotype. The chain links TRBV20-1 to TRBJ2-1; no clear D gene. The CDR3 totals 13 residues. Trimming left V 3 bases short and J 3 bases short, with 9 bases between. Per germline, CDR1 DFQATT and CDR2 SNEGSKA (reference sequence). The CDR3 coding sequence is TGCAGTGCTAGTTCTAACAGCTACAATGAGCAGTTCTTC. Residues: CSASSNSYNEQFF.

V and J are TRBV29-1 and TRBJ2-7, with D uncertain. Germline CDR1 reads SQVTM; CDR2 reads ANQGSEA. The CDR3 covers 18 residues. V lost 4 bases and J 4 bases, leaving 29 bases between the germline ends. The CDR3 reads CSVAIPREAVFSPYEQYF. The DNA of the CDR3 is TGCAGCGTTGCTATCCCCCGAGAGGCGGTTTTCTCTCCTTACGAGCAGTACTTC.

The chain's CDR3 is CASSQARSTSGGRGGELFF. In DNA, the CDR3 is TGCGCCAGCAGCCAAGCCCGCTCGACTAGCGGGGGGAGGGGCGGGGAGCTGTTTTTT. This rearrangement joins TRBV4-1 to TRBJ2-2; 13 bases agree with TRBD2. CDR3 size: 19 residues. The V gene end was trimmed by 1 base and the J gene end by 7 bases; junction bases not matched to a gene: 12. Germline V gene data show CDR1 as MGHRA and CDR2 as YSYEKL.

The V gene is TRBV10-2, the J gene TRBJ2-2; no reliable D call. The CDR3 covers 13 residues. Germline V gene lookup returns CDR1 WSHSY and CDR2 SAAADI. Trimming took 5 bases from V and 6 from J, leaving 10 bases between them. CDR3 nucleotides: TGCGCCAGCAGTCTTCTAGAATCCGGGGAGCTGTTTTTT. It translates to CASSLLESGELFF.

This clonotype was seen a handful of times. The chain employs TRBV11-2 and TRBJ1-1, with a possible D match to TRBD1 (5 bases). The length of the CDR3 is 16 residues. CDR1 SGHAT and CDR2 FQNNGV come from the germline V gene. Between the trimmed V and J ends, which lost 2 bases and 5 bases, there was a span of 18 bases. The CDR3 DNA reads TGTGCCAGCAGCTTAAGGCCCAGTGGGGAGGGGACTGAAGCTTTCTTT. Protein product: CASSLRPSGEGTEAFF.

Regarding this clonotype: One end of the junction varies from germline; a read error may be responsible. This chain connects TRBV12-3 or TRBV12-4 to TRBJ2-3; TRBD1 agrees at 7 bases. The CDR3 sequence is 11 residues long. CDR3 sequence reads: CASSQDRRPFF. The CDR3 DNA sequence: TGTGCCAGCAGCCAGGACAGGAGACCTTTTTTC.

CDR3 nucleotide sequence: TGCAGTGCTAGGGGGGCTAGCGGATACACAGATACGCAGTATTTT. Protein product: CSARGASGYTDTQYF. V usage is TRBV20-1 and J usage is TRBJ2-3; a weak D match, TRBD2 (7 bases). Germline loops: CDR1 DFQATT, CDR2 SNEGSKA (reference sequence). The CDR3 is made up of 15 amino acids. The ends were cut back, 3 bases at V and 2 bases at J, with 15 bases in the middle.

V and J are TRBV5-1 and TRBJ2-7; 14 bases are a match to TRBD2. The CDR3 runs to 20 residues. V shed 4 bases and J 0 bases; nucleotides not matched to a gene: 15. Germline V gene sequence: CDR1 SGHRS, CDR2 YFSETQ. CDR3 coding DNA: TGCGCCAGCAGCCTCGGGACTAGCGGGGGCACACGTACAAGCTCCTACGAGCAGTACTTC. Translation: CASSLGTSGGTRTSSYEQYF.